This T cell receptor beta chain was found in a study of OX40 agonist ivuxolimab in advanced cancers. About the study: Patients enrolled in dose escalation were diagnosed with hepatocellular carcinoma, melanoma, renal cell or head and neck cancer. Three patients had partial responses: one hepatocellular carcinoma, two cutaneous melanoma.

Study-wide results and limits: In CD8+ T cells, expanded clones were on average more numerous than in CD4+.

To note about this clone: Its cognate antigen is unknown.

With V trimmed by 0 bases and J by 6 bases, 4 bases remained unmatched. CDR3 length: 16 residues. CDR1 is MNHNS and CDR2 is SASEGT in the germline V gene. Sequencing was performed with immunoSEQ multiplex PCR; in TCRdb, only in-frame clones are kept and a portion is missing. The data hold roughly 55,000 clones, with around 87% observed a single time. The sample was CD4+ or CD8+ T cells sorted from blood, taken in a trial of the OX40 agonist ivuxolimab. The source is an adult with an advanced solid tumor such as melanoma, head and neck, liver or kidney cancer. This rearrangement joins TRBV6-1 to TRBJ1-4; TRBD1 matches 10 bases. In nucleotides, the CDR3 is TGTGCCAGCAGTGAAGCGAAGGGGACAGGGGATGAAAAACTGTTTTTT. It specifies CASSEAKGTGDEKLFF.